This TCR beta chain derives from a study of PD-1 blockade in mismatch repair-deficient tumors. Whole-study context: Patients had approximately 13 mismatch repair-deficient cancer types and were previously treated and progressing.

PCR or immunohistochemistry showed mismatch repair deficiency in every enrolled patient. A few pembrolizumab responders had their TCRs sequenced. Whole-study results and caveats: Tumor-resident clones, often absent from pretreatment blood, expanded after pembrolizumab and then contracted.

On this clone: Its antigen is undetermined.

Per germline, CDR1 GTSNPN and CDR2 SVGIG (reference sequence). V shed 5 bases and J shed 3 bases, with 7 bases lying between them. This CDR3 spans 11 amino acids. TCRdb's copy holds only in-frame clones and misses some; the assay was immunoSEQ multiplex PCR. The sample gives more than 40,000 clones, roughly 80% of which show up once; over 7.5% is in the top ten. This chain links TRBV30 with TRBJ2-5, with D perhaps assigned TRBD1 or TRBD2 (5 bases each). This sequence was found in an adult with mismatch repair-deficient cancer. Sequencing was performed on peripheral blood, taken less than 21 weeks after starting pembrolizumab. Here the CDR3 DNA reads TGTGCCTGGGGGGGTGAAGAGACCCAGTACTTC. This encodes CAWGGEETQYF.